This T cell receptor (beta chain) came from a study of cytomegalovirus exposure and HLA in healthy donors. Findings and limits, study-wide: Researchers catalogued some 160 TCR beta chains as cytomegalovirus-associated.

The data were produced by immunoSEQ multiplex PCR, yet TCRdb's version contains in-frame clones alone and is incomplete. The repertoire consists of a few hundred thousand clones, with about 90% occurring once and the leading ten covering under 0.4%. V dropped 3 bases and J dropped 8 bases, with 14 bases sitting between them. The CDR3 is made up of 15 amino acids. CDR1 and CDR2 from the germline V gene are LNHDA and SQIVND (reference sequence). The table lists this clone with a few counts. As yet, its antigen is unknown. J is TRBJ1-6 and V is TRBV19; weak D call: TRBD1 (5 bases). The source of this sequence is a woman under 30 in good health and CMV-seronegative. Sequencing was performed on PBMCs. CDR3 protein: CASSIWTSSDSPLHF. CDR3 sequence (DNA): TGTGCCAGTAGTATTTGGACAAGCTCGGATTCACCCCTCCACTTT. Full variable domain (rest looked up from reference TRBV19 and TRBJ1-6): DGGITQSPKYLFRKEGQNVTLSCEQNLNHDAMYWYRQDPGQGLRLIYYSQIVNDFQKGDIAEGYSVSREKKESFPLTVTSAQKNPTAFYLCASSIWTSSDSPLHFGNGTRLTVT.